Presented here are 19 T cell receptor beta chains from one specimen sequenced in a study of cytomegalovirus exposure and HLA in healthy donors. A multiplex PCR was run with 60 Vbeta primers and 13 Jbeta primers. Produced via immunoSEQ multiplex PCR; TCRdb's table is partial and in-frame only. The repertoire consists of more than 85,000 clones, with over 75% occurring once and the leading ten covering about 6.9%. Material for sequencing was PBMCs. These receptors were collected from a man younger than 45 in good health and CMV-seropositive.

The chain combines TRBV5-1 with TRBJ2-7; TRBD2 might be the D (5 bases). This CDR3 contains 16 residues. Germline lookup yields CDR1 SGHRS and CDR2 YFSETQ. Trimming stripped 0 bases from V and 9 bases from J, with 22 bases between. The CDR3 sequence: CASSLERETGLVGQYF. The DNA of the CDR3 is TGCGCCAGCAGCTTGGAGAGGGAGACGGGTCTAGTCGGGCAGTACTTC.

The V gene is TRBV5-1, the J gene TRBJ1-6, with TRBD1 as a possible D gene (5 bases). CDR3 size: 15 residues. V was trimmed by 0 bases and J by 7 bases, leaving 11 bases between them. Germline CDR1 reads SGHRS; CDR2 reads YFSETQ. CDR3 sequence: CASSLALQVNSPLHF. The CDR3 DNA reads as TGCGCCAGCAGCTTGGCCCTACAGGTGAATTCACCCCTCCACTTT.

This clone was recorded only once. CDR3: CASRRTGPQETQYF. As DNA, the CDR3 is TGTGCCAGCAGGAGAACAGGGCCCCAAGAGACCCAGTACTTC. The chain couples TRBV2 to TRBJ2-5; maybe TRBD1 (6 bases). Germline values: CDR1 SNHLY, CDR2 FYNNEI. V was cut by 6 bases and J by 1 base, with 12 bases left in between. The CDR3 totals 14 residues.

CDR3 protein: CASRRIVIQETQYF. CDR3 coding DNA: TGTGCCAGCAGGAGAATAGTTATCCAAGAGACCCAGTACTTC. The rearrangement links TRBV6-6 to TRBJ2-5; D is uncertain. This CDR3 is built from 14 residues. Per germline, CDR1 MNHNY and CDR2 SVGAGI (reference sequence). Trimming stripped 6 bases from V and 1 base from J, with 12 bases between.

The J gene is TRBJ2-7, the V gene TRBV7-8; TRBD1 is a possible D gene (6 bases). The CDR3 has 15 residues. V gave up 0 bases and J gave up 4 bases, with 13 bases separating them. The germline V gene encodes CDR1 SGHVS and CDR2 FQNEAQ. The CDR3 is CASSLAVWGQYEQYF. For the CDR3, the DNA is TGTGCCAGCAGCTTAGCTGTGTGGGGGCAATACGAGCAGTACTTC.

The rearrangement joins TRBV9 to TRBJ2-5; perhaps TRBD1 as D (7 bases). This CDR3 region has 14 residues. CDR1 is SGDLS and CDR2 is YYNGEE in the germline V gene. Trimming stripped 3 bases from V and 6 bases from J, with 15 bases between. CDR3 residues: CASSAGGRTQTQYF. CDR3 sequence (DNA): TGTGCCAGCAGCGCAGGGGGGCGCACGCAGACCCAGTACTTC.

The rearrangement links TRBV9 to TRBJ1-2; possibly TRBD1 for D (6 bases). V was shortened by 0 bases and J by 4 bases, with 13 bases between the two germline ends. The CDR3 length is 15 residues. Germline V gene lookup returns CDR1 SGDLS and CDR2 YYNGEE. The CDR3 region has the DNA TGTGCCAGCAGCGTAGACGGGGGGGCTGGCTATGGCTACACCTTC. As protein: CASSVDGGAGYGYTF.

The chain employs TRBV19 and TRBJ1-1; D is unclear. Per germline, CDR1 LNHDA and CDR2 SQIVND (reference sequence). Trimming removed 4 bases at V and 5 bases at J, with 11 bases between. The CDR3 sequence is 13 residues long. The CDR3 is CASSRLPGTEAFF. CDR3 sequence (DNA): TGTGCCAGTAGTAGACTGCCGGGAACTGAAGCTTTCTTT.

This clone occurred a few times. This chain connects TRBV18 to TRBJ2-5; 8 nucleotides match TRBD2. The germline CDR1 and CDR2 sequences are KGHSH and LQKENI. The CDR3 totals 14 residues. Trimming at V came to 5 bases and at J to 5 bases, leaving 7 bases not matched to a gene. CDR3 protein: CASSETSGGETQYF. As DNA, the CDR3 is TGTGCCAGCTCAGAGACGTCGGGAGGGGAGACCCAGTACTTC.

The genes are TRBV27 and TRBJ1-1; D uncertain. The V gene lost 5 bases and the J gene lost 8 bases, with 9 bases spanning the gap. The CDR3 spans 11 residues. Per the germline V gene, CDR1 is MNHEY and CDR2 is SMNVEV (reference sequence). CDR3 DNA sequence: TGTGCCAGCAGTCGCGAGGGCGAAGCTTTCTTT. Residues: CASSREGEAFF.

This clone was recorded only once. The chain joins TRBV5-1 to TRBJ2-5, with 7 bases matching TRBD1. After removal of 2 bases from V and 2 bases from J, the junction contained 3 bases not matched to a gene. The CDR3 covers 14 residues. Looked up from germline, CDR1 is SGHRS and CDR2 is YFSETQ. Here the CDR3 reads CASSLGGPQETQYF. As DNA, the CDR3 is TGCGCCAGCAGCTTAGGGGGCCCTCAAGAGACCCAGTACTTC.

This clone was seen only once. The chain is built from TRBV5-6 and TRBJ1-1; 8 bases fit TRBD1. There are 17 residues in the CDR3. CDR1 is SGHDT, CDR2 YYEEEE, per germline. V shed 4 bases, J shed 3 bases, and the junction held 14 bases outside the gene matches. The CDR3 reads CASSVTGAKGIDTEAFF. For the CDR3, the DNA is TGTGCCAGCAGCGTGACAGGGGCGAAGGGTATAGACACTGAAGCTTTCTTT.

This clone was picked up a small number of times. The chain is built from TRBV7-2 and TRBJ2-7; 11 positions match TRBD2. With V trimmed by 5 bases and J by 6 bases, 9 bases remained unmatched. The CDR3 has 15 amino acids. Germline CDR1 is SGHTA and CDR2 is FQGNSA. For the CDR3, the DNA is TGTGCCAGCAGCACAGACACTAGCGGGGGACGCGAGCAGTACTTC. This sequence encodes CASSTDTSGGREQYF.

Comments on this clone: Mismatch with germline at one junction end may stem from a read error. The chain is built from TRBV7-7 and TRBJ2-7; 8 positions agree with TRBD1. Germline V lookup: CDR1 SSHAT, CDR2 FNYEAQ (reference sequence). This CDR3 contains 16 residues. This CDR3 is CASSRGDRTLRYEQYF. CDR3 DNA: TGTGCTAGCAGCCGCGGGGACAGGACCTTAAGGTACGAGCAGTACTTC.

The V gene is TRBV2, the J gene TRBJ1-1; D gene ambiguous. Trimming pared 7 bases from V and 1 base from J, leaving 19 bases between. This CDR3 spans 16 amino acids. CDR1 is SNHLY and CDR2 is FYNNEI in the germline V gene. CDR3 sequence (DNA): TGTGCCAGCAACTTCCGGGAGGGTACGACGAACACTGAAGCTTTCTTT. Protein: CASNFREGTTNTEAFF.

This sequence joins TRBV4-1 and TRBJ1-2, with TRBD1 matching over 8 bases. The CDR3 runs 14 residues. Germline CDR1 and CDR2: MGHRA and YSYEKL. J lost 3 bases, V lost 5 bases, and 5 bases had no gene match. CDR3 coding DNA: TGCGCCAGCAGCTCACCAGGGGGCGACTATGGCTACACCTTC. This encodes CASSSPGGDYGYTF.

The rearrangement links TRBV7-8 to TRBJ1-5; maybe TRBD1 (5 bases). Germline lookup yields CDR1 SGHVS and CDR2 FQNEAQ. Trimming removed 5 bases from V and 8 bases from J, with 19 bases in between. The CDR3 runs to 15 residues. CDR3 coding DNA: TGTGCCAGCAGCCGCGGGCGGGGCCCCCAGGAGCCCCAGCATTTT. As protein: CASSRGRGPQEPQHF.

This clone has just a few counts. The chain carries TRBV4-1 and TRBJ1-6, with a weak D call TRBD1 (5 bases). CDR1 MGHRA and CDR2 YSYEKL come from the germline V gene. Trimming left V 7 bases short and J 7 bases short, with 11 bases between. This CDR3 contains 13 residues. Written as DNA, the CDR3 is TGCGCCAGCAAGACTGGGGGGAATTCACCCCTCCACTTT. Residues: CASKTGGNSPLHF.

J is TRBJ1-2 and V is TRBV5-6, with unresolved D. The CDR3 consists of 14 residues. Germline values: CDR1 SGHDT, CDR2 YYEEEE. The V end was cut by 2 bases, the J end by 7 bases, with 15 bases between. The CDR3, as DNA: TGTGCCAGCAGCTTACAAGGAAGCGCTGCTGGCTACACCTTC. Encoded protein: CASSLQGSAAGYTF.